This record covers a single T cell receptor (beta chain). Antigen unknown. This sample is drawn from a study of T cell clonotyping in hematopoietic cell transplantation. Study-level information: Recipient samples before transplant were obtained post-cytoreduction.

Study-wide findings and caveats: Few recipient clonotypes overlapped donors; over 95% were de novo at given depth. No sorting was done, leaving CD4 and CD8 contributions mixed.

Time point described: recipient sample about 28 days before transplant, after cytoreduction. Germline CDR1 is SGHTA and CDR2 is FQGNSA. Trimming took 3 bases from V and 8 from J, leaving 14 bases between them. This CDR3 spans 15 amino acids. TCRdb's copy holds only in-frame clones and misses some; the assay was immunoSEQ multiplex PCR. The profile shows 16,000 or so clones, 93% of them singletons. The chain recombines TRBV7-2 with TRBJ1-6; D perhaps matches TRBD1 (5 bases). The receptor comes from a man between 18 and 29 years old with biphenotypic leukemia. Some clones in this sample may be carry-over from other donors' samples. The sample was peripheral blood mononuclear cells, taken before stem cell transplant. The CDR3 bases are TGTGCCAGCAGCTTCGTCGGGACGGCGCATTCACCCCTCCACTTT. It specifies CASSFVGTAHSPLHF.